This is a list of T cell receptor beta chains from one sample in a study of blood T cells in healthy people across ages. One entry per CDR3 protein results from TCRdb running MiXCR on the 5' RACE reads. The table lists around 1.7 million distinct CDR3 sequences, over 25% of them singletons. Sample: blood. These receptors originate from a woman aged 25 to 39 in good health. CDR3s include the opening cysteine and the closing phenylalanine or tryptophan. D genes are given only for firm matches. For some rows the clone size is stated as once, few or many, or as a class when expanded; others skip it.

V	J	size	D	CDR3	DNA
TRBV30	TRBJ2-7	few	.	CAWSVGAIYEQYF	TGTGCCTGGAGTGTCGGCGCCATCTACGAGCAGTACTTC
TRBV20-1	TRBJ1-1	few	.	CSAPLGNTEAFF	TGCAGTGCCCCCCTGGGGAACACTGAAGCTTTCTTT
TRBV12-3/TRBV12-4	TRBJ2-7	.	.	CASSFPLSSYNEQYF	TGTGCCAGCAGTTTTCCCCTAAGCTCCTACAATGAGCAGTACTTC
TRBV4-1	TRBJ1-2	many	.	CASSQGHGRYGYTF	TGCGCCAGCAGCCAGGGACATGGGCGTTATGGCTACACCTTC
TRBV11-2	TRBJ2-1	many	.	CAISSRTVHNEQFF	TGTGCCATCAGCTCGAGGACAGTGCACAATGAGCAGTTCTTC
TRBV29-1	TRBJ2-4	.	.	CSPPRKEQYF	TGCAGCCCCCCGAGGAAAGAGCAGTACTTC
TRBV20-1	TRBJ1-1	.	TRBD1	CSARDRGGYEAFF	TGCAGTGCTAGGGACAGGGGAGGATATGAAGCTTTCTTT
TRBV5-8	TRBJ1-4	.	.	CASSEGSEKEKLFF	TGTGCCAGCTCAGAGGGGTCGGAGAAGGAAAAACTGTTTTTT
TRBV20-1	TRBJ2-7	many	TRBD2	CSAQSGLAEYSYEQYF	TGCAGTGCCCAAAGTGGCCTAGCGGAATACTCCTACGAGCAGTACTTC
TRBV20-1	TRBJ1-6	few	.	CSAQRSRGTNSPLHF	TGCAGTGCCCAGCGGTCCCGGGGTACGAATTCACCCCTCCACTTT
TRBV2	TRBJ2-7	many	.	CASRAVSYEQYF	TGTGCCAGCAGGGCAGTATCCTACGAGCAGTACTTC
TRBV4-3	TRBJ2-3	.	TRBD1	CASSPTATGANTDTQYF	TGCGCCAGCAGCCCCACAGCAACAGGGGCCAACACAGATACGCAGTATTTT
TRBV7-9	TRBJ2-7	.	.	CASSLAQQLSYEQYF	TGTGCCAGCAGCTTAGCCCAGCAACTCTCCTACGAGCAGTACTTC
TRBV28	TRBJ2-5	.	.	CASSLSGRRGYQETQYF	TGTGCCAGCAGTTTATCAGGGCGCCGTGGGTACCAAGAGACCCAGTACTTC
TRBV12-3/TRBV12-4	TRBJ2-3	.	TRBD2	CASSSSSSGSTDTQYF	TGTGCCAGCAGTTCCTCATCTAGCGGGAGCACAGATACGCAGTATTTT
TRBV6-5	TRBJ2-7	many	.	CASNVRGSPIYEQYF	TGTGCCAGCAACGTAAGGGGGTCCCCCATCTACGAGCAGTACTTC
TRBV11-3	TRBJ2-3	.	TRBD2	CASRERGADTQYF	TGTGCCAGCAGGGAGCGGGGGGCAGATACGCAGTATTTT
TRBV20-1	TRBJ2-7	few	TRBD2	CSARRETSGFPYEQYF	TGCAGTGCTAGAAGGGAGACTAGCGGATTTCCCTACGAGCAGTACTTC
TRBV7-2	TRBJ1-2	few	TRBD1	CASSFTGGVGYGYTF	TGTGCCAGCAGCTTTACAGGGGGCGTTGGGTATGGCTACACCTTC
TRBV12-3/TRBV12-4	TRBJ2-3	many	TRBD2	CASRTSGTDTQYF	TGCGCCAGCAGGACTAGCGGCACAGATACGCAGTATTTT
TRBV6-6	TRBJ2-1	few	.	CASSCNGGNEQFF	TGTGCCAGCAGTTGCAATGGTGGCAATGAGCAGTTCTTC
TRBV20-1	TRBJ2-3	few	TRBD2	CSAFLSGRAADTQYF	TGCAGTGCTTTTCTGAGCGGGAGGGCCGCAGATACGCAGTATTTT
TRBV20-1	TRBJ2-7	.	.	CSANPACYEQYF	TGCAGTGCTAACCCAGCATGCTACGAGCAGTACTTC
TRBV9	TRBJ2-5	.	.	CASSGGGARLETLYF	TGTGCCAGCAGCGGGGGCGGGGCCCGGCTAGAGACCCTGTACTTC
TRBV5-6	TRBJ2-1	many	.	CASSSLNNEQFF	TGTGCCAGCAGCTCCCTGAACAATGAGCAGTTCTTC
TRBV7-2	TRBJ2-4	.	.	CASSVVGAPEGKNIQYF	TGTGCCAGCAGCGTAGTTGGGGCACCGGAGGGCAAAAACATTCAGTACTTC
TRBV20-1	TRBJ2-5	.	TRBD1	CSARDMTGVVETQYF	TGCAGTGCTAGAGATATGACAGGGGTTGTAGAGACCCAGTACTTC
TRBV6-1	TRBJ2-5	.	TRBD2	CASSDKRGRVQETQYF	TGTGCCAGCAGTGATAAGCGCGGGAGGGTACAAGAGACCCAGTACTTC
TRBV12-5	TRBJ2-1	.	TRBD2	CASGWTSGSSANEQFF	TGTGCTAGTGGTTGGACTAGCGGGAGCTCGGCAAATGAGCAGTTCTTC
TRBV6-2/TRBV6-3	TRBJ2-4	few	.	CASSPPAGLGKNIQYF	TGTGCCAGCAGCCCACCGGCAGGGTTAGGCAAAAACATTCAGTACTTC
TRBV7-8	TRBJ2-7	.	TRBD2	CASSLAARSGSYEQYF	TGTGCCAGCAGCTTAGCCGCCCGTAGCGGGAGTTACGAGCAGTACTTC
TRBV12-3/TRBV12-4	TRBJ2-1	many	TRBD2	CASSQLAGVGNEQFF	TGTGCCAGCAGTCAACTAGCGGGAGTCGGGAATGAGCAGTTCTTC
TRBV7-9	TRBJ1-2	.	TRBD1	CATGQDSYGYTF	TGTGCTACCGGACAGGATTCCTATGGCTACACCTTC
TRBV5-1	TRBJ2-7	.	TRBD1	CVSSLNDRGSGYEQYF	TGCGTCAGCAGCTTGAACGACAGGGGATCTGGCTACGAGCAGTACTTC
TRBV29-1	TRBJ2-1	.	TRBD2	CSGDRGGPYNEQFF	TGCAGCGGGGACCGGGGGGGGCCCTACAATGAGCAGTTCTTC
TRBV28	TRBJ2-7	.	TRBD1	CASRTTGVYPYEQYF	TGTGCCAGCAGGACTACAGGGGTTTATCCCTACGAGCAGTACTTC
TRBV4-3	TRBJ2-3	few	TRBD2	CASSQDGRANTDTQYF	TGCGCCAGCAGCCAAGACGGGAGGGCGAACACAGATACGCAGTATTTT
TRBV12-3/TRBV12-4	TRBJ2-7	few	.	CASNQGMGEQYF	TGTGCCAGCAATCAGGGAATGGGCGAGCAGTACTTC
TRBV3-1	TRBJ1-2	.	.	CASSRTGSLYGYTF	TGTGCCAGCAGCCGAACAGGTTCCCTCTATGGCTACACCTTC
TRBV7-8	TRBJ2-3	.	TRBD2	CASSLGLAGGRLTDTQYF	TGTGCCAGCAGCTTAGGTCTAGCGGGAGGCAGACTCACAGATACGCAGTATTTT
TRBV20-1	TRBJ2-3	few	.	CSASSRASDTQYF	TGCAGTGCTAGCAGCAGGGCTTCAGATACGCAGTATTTT
TRBV11-2	TRBJ2-5	.	.	CASSLRLERETQYF	TGTGCCAGCAGTCTAAGACTAGAGCGAGAGACCCAGTACTTC
TRBV20-1	TRBJ2-7	.	TRBD1	CSAGLRDRPYNEQYF	TGCAGTGCTGGCCTCCGGGACAGACCCTACAATGAGCAGTACTTC
TRBV27	TRBJ2-5	.	TRBD2	CASSSSGGSETQYF	TGTGCCAGCAGTTCTAGCGGGGGGAGTGAGACCCAGTACTTC
TRBV6-6	TRBJ1-5	few	.	CASSYSRNNQPQHF	TGTGCCAGCAGTTACTCCCGGAACAATCAGCCCCAGCATTTT
TRBV6-6	TRBJ1-2	.	.	CAAGGRGYTF	TGTGCCGCGGGCGGCCGGGGCTACACCTTC
TRBV29-1	TRBJ1-5	.	TRBD1	CSVTGTGDQPQHF	TGCAGCGTTACCGGGACAGGGGATCAGCCCCAGCATTTT
TRBV2	TRBJ2-1	few	.	CASSGGPSYNEQFF	TGTGCCAGCAGTGGAGGGCCCTCCTACAATGAGCAGTTCTTC
TRBV7-9	TRBJ2-7	many	.	CASSPQRSTYEQYF	TGTGCCAGCAGCCCCCAGCGGAGTACCTACGAGCAGTACTTC
TRBV28	TRBJ2-5	.	.	CASSSEGLETQYF	TGTGCCAGCAGTTCGGAGGGCTTAGAGACCCAGTACTTC
TRBV28	TRBJ1-5	.	.	CASSSLKEGNQPQHF	TGTGCCAGCAGTTCCCTTAAGGAGGGCAATCAGCCCCAGCATTTT